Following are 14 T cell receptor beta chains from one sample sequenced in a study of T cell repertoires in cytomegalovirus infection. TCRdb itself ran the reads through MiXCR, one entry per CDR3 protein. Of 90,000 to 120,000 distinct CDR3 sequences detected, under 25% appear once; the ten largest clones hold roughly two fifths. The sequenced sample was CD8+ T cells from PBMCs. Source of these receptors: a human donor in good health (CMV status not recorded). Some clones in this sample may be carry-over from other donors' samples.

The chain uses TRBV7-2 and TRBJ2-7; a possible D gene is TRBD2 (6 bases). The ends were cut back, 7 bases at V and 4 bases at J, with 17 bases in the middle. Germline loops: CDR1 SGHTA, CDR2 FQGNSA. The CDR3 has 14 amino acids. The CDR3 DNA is TGTGCCAGCAACCCAGGCGGGAATTTATACGAGCAGTACTTC. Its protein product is CASNPGGNLYEQYF. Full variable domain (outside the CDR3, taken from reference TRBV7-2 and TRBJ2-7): GAGVSQSPSNKVTEKGKDVELRCDPISGHTALYWYRQSLGQGLEFLIYFQGNSAPDKSGLPSDRFSAERTGGSVSTLTIQRTQQEDSAVYLCASNPGGNLYEQYFGPGTRLTVT.

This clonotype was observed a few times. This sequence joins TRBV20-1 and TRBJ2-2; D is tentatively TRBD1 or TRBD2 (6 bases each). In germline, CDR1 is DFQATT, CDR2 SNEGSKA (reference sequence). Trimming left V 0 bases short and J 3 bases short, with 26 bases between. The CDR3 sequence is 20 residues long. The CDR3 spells CSARDLQGGSLGPYTGELFF. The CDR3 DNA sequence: TGCAGTGCTAGAGATTTACAGGGAGGTTCCCTCGGACCCTACACCGGGGAGCTGTTTTTT.

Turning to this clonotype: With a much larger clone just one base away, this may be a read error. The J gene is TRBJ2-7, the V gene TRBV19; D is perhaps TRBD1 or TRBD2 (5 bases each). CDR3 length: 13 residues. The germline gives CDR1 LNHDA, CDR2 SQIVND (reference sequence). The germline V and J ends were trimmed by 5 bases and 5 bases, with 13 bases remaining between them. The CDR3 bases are TGTGCCAGTAGTGCCAGGAGAGGGGACGAGCAGTACTTC. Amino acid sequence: CASSARRGDEQYF.

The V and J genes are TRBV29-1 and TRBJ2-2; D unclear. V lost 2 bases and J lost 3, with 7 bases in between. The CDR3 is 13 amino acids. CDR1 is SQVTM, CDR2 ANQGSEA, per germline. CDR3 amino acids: CSVEPGDTGELFF. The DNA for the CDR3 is TGCAGCGTTGAACCGGGTGACACCGGGGAGCTGTTTTTT.

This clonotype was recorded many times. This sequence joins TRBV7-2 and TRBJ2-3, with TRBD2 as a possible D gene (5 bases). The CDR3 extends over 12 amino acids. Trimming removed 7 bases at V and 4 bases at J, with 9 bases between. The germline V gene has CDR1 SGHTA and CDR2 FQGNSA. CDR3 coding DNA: TGTGCCAGCAAGGACTTCCCAGATACGCAGTATTTT. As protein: CASKDFPDTQYF.

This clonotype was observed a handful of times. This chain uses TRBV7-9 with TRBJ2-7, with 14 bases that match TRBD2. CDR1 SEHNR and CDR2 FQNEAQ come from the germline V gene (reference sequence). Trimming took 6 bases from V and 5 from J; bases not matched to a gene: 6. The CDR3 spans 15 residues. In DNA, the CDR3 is TGTGCCAGCAGAAAGGGACTAGCGGGAGACGACGAGCAGTACTTC. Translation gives CASRKGLAGDDEQYF.

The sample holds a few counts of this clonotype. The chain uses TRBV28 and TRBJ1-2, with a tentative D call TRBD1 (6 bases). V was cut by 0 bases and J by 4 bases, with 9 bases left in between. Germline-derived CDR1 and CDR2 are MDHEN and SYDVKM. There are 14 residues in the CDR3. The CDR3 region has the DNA TGTGCCAGCAGTTTATGGGGGGGCGGCTATGGCTACACCTTC. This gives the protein CASSLWGGGYGYTF.

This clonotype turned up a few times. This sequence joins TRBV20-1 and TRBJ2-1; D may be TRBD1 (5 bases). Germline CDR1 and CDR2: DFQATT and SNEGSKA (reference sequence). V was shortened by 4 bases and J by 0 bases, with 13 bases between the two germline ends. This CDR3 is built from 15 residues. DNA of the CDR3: TGCAGTGCTATGGCTTACAGGAGCTCCTACAATGAGCAGTTCTTC. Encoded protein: CSAMAYRSSYNEQFF.

The CDR3 region has the DNA TGTGCCAGCAGTTACTCTATACGACCCGTTTATGGCTACACCTTC. This encodes CASSYSIRPVYGYTF. V usage is TRBV6-6 and J usage is TRBJ1-2; no reliable D call. CDR3 length: 15 residues. Trimming shortened V by 0 bases and J by 5 bases, and 13 bases separated the two germline ends. The germline CDR1 and CDR2 sequences are MNHNY and SVGAGI (reference sequence).

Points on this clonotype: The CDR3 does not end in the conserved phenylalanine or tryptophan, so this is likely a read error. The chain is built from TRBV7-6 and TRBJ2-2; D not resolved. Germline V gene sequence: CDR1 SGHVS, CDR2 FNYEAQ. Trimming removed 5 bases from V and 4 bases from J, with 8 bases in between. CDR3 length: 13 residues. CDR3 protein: CASSLPVTGELFL. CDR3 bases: TGTGCCAGCAGCCTCCCGGTCACCGGGGAGCTGTTTCTT.

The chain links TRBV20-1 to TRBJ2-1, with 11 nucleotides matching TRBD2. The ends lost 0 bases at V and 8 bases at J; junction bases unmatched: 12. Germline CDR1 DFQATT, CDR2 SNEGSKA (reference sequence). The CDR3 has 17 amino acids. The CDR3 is CSARDPQLAGDTYEQFF. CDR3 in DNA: TGCAGTGCTAGAGATCCCCAACTAGCGGGAGATACCTATGAGCAGTTCTTC.

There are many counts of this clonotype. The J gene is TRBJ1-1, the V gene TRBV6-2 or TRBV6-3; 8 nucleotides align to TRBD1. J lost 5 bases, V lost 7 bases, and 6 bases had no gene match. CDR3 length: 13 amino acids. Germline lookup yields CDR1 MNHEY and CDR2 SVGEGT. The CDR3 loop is CASTGQGWTEAFF. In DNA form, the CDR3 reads TGTGCCAGCACCGGACAGGGTTGGACTGAAGCTTTCTTT.

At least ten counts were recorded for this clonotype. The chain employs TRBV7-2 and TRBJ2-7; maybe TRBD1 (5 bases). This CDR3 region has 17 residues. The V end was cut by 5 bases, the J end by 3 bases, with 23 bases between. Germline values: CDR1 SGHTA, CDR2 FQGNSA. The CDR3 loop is CASSEPRRDTYVYEQYF. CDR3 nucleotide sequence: TGTGCCAGCAGCGAACCCCGCAGGGATACCTACGTCTACGAGCAGTACTTC.

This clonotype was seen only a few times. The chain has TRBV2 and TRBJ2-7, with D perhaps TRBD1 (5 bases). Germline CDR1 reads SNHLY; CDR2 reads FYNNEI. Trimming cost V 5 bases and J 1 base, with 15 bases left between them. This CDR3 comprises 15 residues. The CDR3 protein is CASSNRSPISYEQYF. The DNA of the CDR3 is TGTGCCAGCAGTAACAGGTCTCCGATATCCTACGAGCAGTACTTC. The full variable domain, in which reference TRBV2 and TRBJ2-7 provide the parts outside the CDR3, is EPEVTQTPSHQVTQMGQEVILRCVPISNHLYFYWYRQILGQKVEFLVSFYNNEISEKSEIFDDQFSVERPDGSNFTLKIRSTKLEDSAMYFCASSNRSPISYEQYFGPGTRLTVT.